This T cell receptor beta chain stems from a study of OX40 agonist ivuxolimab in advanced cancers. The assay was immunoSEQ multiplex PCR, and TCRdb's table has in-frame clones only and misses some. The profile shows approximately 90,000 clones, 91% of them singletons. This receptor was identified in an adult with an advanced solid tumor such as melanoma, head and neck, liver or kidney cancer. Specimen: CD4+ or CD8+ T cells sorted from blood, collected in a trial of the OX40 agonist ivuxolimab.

The CDR3 protein is CASSPPGQIYNEQFF. Here the CDR3 DNA reads TGTGCCAGCAGCCCCCCGGGACAGATTTACAATGAGCAGTTCTTC. The chain joins TRBV6-5 to TRBJ2-1, with TRBD1 identical over 7 bases. J lost 4 bases, V lost 6 bases, and 9 bases had no gene match. The germline gives CDR1 MNHEY, CDR2 SVGAGI. The CDR3 is made up of 15 amino acids.